A single sample is the source of the 21 T cell receptor beta chains below, sequenced in a study of somatic mutations in cytotoxic T cells in rheumatoid arthritis. TCRdb's table, derived via immunoSEQ multiplex PCR, lists solely in-frame clones and lacks some. This sample yields about 20,000 clones, of which about 82% are seen a single time; 18% belongs to the top ten. The source material was CD8+ T cells sorted from blood. The receptors derive from a woman aged 45-60 years in good health.

This clone was seen a single time. J is TRBJ2-7 and V is TRBV5-5; D not certain. The V and J ends lost 4 bases and 7 bases respectively, with 21 bases between them. Germline V gives CDR1 SGHKS, CDR2 YYEKEE (reference sequence). The CDR3 runs to 15 residues. The CDR3 protein is CASSLIVAGYREQYV. The CDR3 DNA reads as TGTGCCAGCAGCCTTATAGTGGCCGGGTATCGGGAGCAGTACGTC.

The chain combines TRBV4-1 with TRBJ2-5; 9 bases fit TRBD2. The germline gives CDR1 MGHRA, CDR2 YSYEKL. This CDR3 is built from 19 residues. V shed 0 bases, J shed 5 bases, and the junction held 16 bases outside the gene matches. CDR3 sequence reads: CASSQDSVRGGKPKETQYF. The DNA of the CDR3 is TGCGCCAGCAGCCAAGATTCGGTGCGGGGGGGCAAGCCCAAGGAGACCCAGTACTTC.

The CDR3 region has the DNA TGTGCCAGCAGCTTAGTACAGCCGGAGCAGTTCTTC. Residues: CASSLVQPEQFF. The chain is built from TRBV7-8 and TRBJ2-1; D unclear. The CDR3 has 12 amino acids. The germline CDR1 and CDR2 sequences are SGHVS and FQNEAQ. Trimming left V 1 base short and J 10 bases short, with 8 bases between.

The chain carries TRBV9 and TRBJ2-5; no clear D gene. The J call is in doubt because the DNA end fits TRBJ2-7 better. This CDR3 comprises 13 residues. The germline gives CDR1 SGDLS, CDR2 YYNGEE. In DNA, the CDR3 is TGTGCCAGCAGCCCAAGTGTAACGTACGAGCAGTACTTC. Encoded protein: CASSPSVTYEQYF.

The chain carries TRBV4-3 and TRBJ1-1, with no clear D. Germline V gives CDR1 LGHNA, CDR2 YSLEER. Deletions cut 0 bases from V and 0 bases from J, with 11 bases between. The CDR3 runs 16 residues. CDR3 sequence (DNA): TGCGCCAGCAGCCAAGAGGCCAGTACCTTGAACACTGAAGCTTTCTTT. Protein product: CASSQEASTLNTEAFF.

V gene TRBV10-3 combines with J gene TRBJ1-6; 8 bases are shared with TRBD1. Looked up from germline, CDR1 is ENHRY and CDR2 is SYGVKD. The CDR3 is 15 residues long. J was trimmed by 8 bases and V by 0 bases; bases with no gene match: 3. The CDR3 here is CAISESTGEDSPLHF. CDR3 bases: TGTGCCATCAGTGAGTCGACAGGGGAGGATTCACCCCTCCACTTT.

The rearrangement uses TRBV6-5 and TRBJ1-6; D uncertain. The germline V gene encodes CDR1 MNHEY and CDR2 SVGAGI. The CDR3 runs to 11 residues. Trimming cost V 8 bases and J 1 base, with 0 bases left between them. As DNA, the CDR3 is TGTGCCAGCTCCTATAATTCACCCCTCCACTTT. It encodes CASSYNSPLHF.

Note on this clone: A read error may produce the germline difference seen at one junction end. The chain is built from TRBV5-1 and TRBJ2-2; D perhaps matches TRBD1 (5 bases). The germline V gene has CDR1 SGHRS and CDR2 YFSETQ. There are 15 residues in the CDR3. The CDR3 here is CASTLTEENTGELFF. The CDR3 DNA is TGCGCCAGCACCTTGACAGAGGAGAACACCGGGGAGCTGTTTTTT.

The V gene is TRBV7-9, the J gene TRBJ2-3, with 7 bases aligning to TRBD1. The CDR3 is made up of 12 amino acids. CDR1 SEHNR and CDR2 FQNEAQ come from the germline V gene (reference sequence). J was trimmed by 11 bases and V by 8 bases; bases with no gene match: 10. In DNA form, the CDR3 reads TGTGCCAGCCGTAAAACCGGGACAGAGCAGTATTTT. Its protein is CASRKTGTEQYF.

The V gene is TRBV2, the J gene TRBJ1-1; no clear D gene. V was cut by 7 bases and J by 6 bases, with 15 bases left in between. The CDR3 loop spans 13 amino acids. CDR1 is SNHLY, CDR2 FYNNEI, per germline. The CDR3 DNA follows: TGTGCCAGCATCCGATTCGCGAAGGCTGAAGCTTTCTTT. Translating it yields CASIRFAKAEAFF.

The rearrangement uses TRBV28 and TRBJ2-3, with 16 bases lining up with TRBD2. The CDR3 is made up of 19 amino acids. V shed 6 bases, J shed 2 bases, and the junction held 11 bases outside the gene matches. Germline V gene lookup returns CDR1 MDHEN and CDR2 SYDVKM. CDR3 residues: CASSDPGLAGGGDTDTQYF. In nucleotides, the CDR3 is TGTGCCAGCAGCGATCCGGGACTAGCGGGGGGGGGAGACACAGATACGCAGTATTTT.

The sample holds one count of this clone. The V and J genes are TRBV5-4 and TRBJ2-5, with 9 nucleotides matching TRBD2. This CDR3 spans 17 amino acids. The trim removed 0 bases at V and 5 bases at J, leaving 11 bases unmatched. In germline, CDR1 is SGHNT, CDR2 YYREEE (reference sequence). The CDR3 loop reads CASSLGLAGNPRETQYF. The DNA of the CDR3 is TGTGCCAGCAGCTTGGGGCTAGCGGGAAACCCTCGGGAGACCCAGTACTTC.

This chain's CDR3 is CASSQGWTSGGFSTDTQYF. The DNA for the CDR3 is TGCGCCAGCAGCCAAGGGTGGACTAGCGGGGGGTTTAGCACAGATACGCAGTATTTT. This chain joins TRBV4-3 and TRBJ2-3; 14 bases match TRBD2. This CDR3 has 19 amino acids. CDR1 LGHNA and CDR2 YSLEER come from the germline V gene. With V trimmed by 1 base and J by 0 bases, 6 bases remained unmatched.

This rearrangement joins TRBV28 to TRBJ2-3; a possible D gene is TRBD2 (6 bases). The CDR3 sequence is 15 residues long. Germline V lookup: CDR1 MDHEN, CDR2 SYDVKM. Trimming took 3 bases from V and 0 from J, leaving 10 bases between them. The CDR3 reads CASSFPGTSTDTQYF. The CDR3 bases are TGTGCCAGCAGTTTCCCCGGGACTAGCACAGATACGCAGTATTTT.

The V and J genes are TRBV4-1 and TRBJ2-3; no clear D gene. CDR1 is MGHRA and CDR2 is YSYEKL in the germline V gene. Deletions cut 4 bases from V and 5 bases from J, with 19 bases between. The CDR3 runs 16 residues. The CDR3 spells CASSRSRFWLGDTQYF. The CDR3, as DNA: TGCGCCAGCAGCCGTTCGCGGTTTTGGTTAGGAGATACGCAGTATTTT.

CDR3 sequence: CASSSSPTDSSYNSPLHF. Here the CDR3 DNA reads TGTGCCAGCAGCTCATCTCCGACAGACAGCTCCTATAATTCACCCCTCCACTTT. This chain joins TRBV5-5 and TRBJ1-6, with a tentative D call TRBD1 (5 bases). This CDR3 region has 18 residues. Germline values: CDR1 SGHKS, CDR2 YYEKEE (reference sequence). V lost 3 bases and J lost 0, with 16 bases in between.

V usage is TRBV27 and J usage is TRBJ2-7; D might be TRBD2 (7 bases). Per the germline V gene, CDR1 is MNHEY and CDR2 is SMNVEV (reference sequence). This CDR3 is built from 15 residues. The V and J ends lost 2 bases and 6 bases respectively, with 17 bases between them. CDR3 nucleotides: TGTGCCAGCAGTTTAGGGACATCAGGGAGGGGCGAGCAGTACTTC. Its translation: CASSLGTSGRGEQYF.

V gene TRBV10-3 combines with J gene TRBJ2-6; D is unclear. Looked up from germline, CDR1 is ENHRY and CDR2 is SYGVKD. With 1 base removed from V and 0 bases from J, the gap between germline ends came to 7 bases. The CDR3 runs to 16 residues. The CDR3 protein is CAISEFPGSGANVLTF. The CDR3 DNA is TGTGCCATCAGTGAGTTCCCGGGCTCTGGGGCCAACGTCCTGACTTTC.

This rearrangement joins TRBV11-2 to TRBJ1-4, with a weak D call TRBD1 (5 bases). CDR1 and CDR2 from the germline V gene are SGHAT and FQNNGV. V lost 5 bases and J 7 bases, leaving 17 bases between the germline ends. The CDR3 length is 15 residues. For the CDR3, the DNA is TGTGCCAGCAGCCCCATCGGAGGGGCGGGTGAAAAACTGTTTTTT. Translated, it gives CASSPIGGAGEKLFF.

Judged by abundance, this clone is large. J is TRBJ1-2 and V is TRBV27; D perhaps matches TRBD1 (5 bases). This CDR3 has 14 amino acids. The ends were cut back, 5 bases at V and 8 bases at J, with 18 bases in the middle. CDR1 is MNHEY and CDR2 is SMNVEV in the germline V gene (reference sequence). The CDR3 coding sequence is TGTGCCAGCAGTCCAACGGGACCGCTCGGGGGCTACACCTTC. Residues: CASSPTGPLGGYTF.

V and J are TRBV29-1 and TRBJ2-5, with D uncertain. Germline V lookup: CDR1 SQVTM, CDR2 ANQGSEA. V was pared by 0 bases and J by 3 bases, with 14 bases between. This CDR3 comprises 15 residues. The CDR3, as DNA: TGCAGCGTTGAAGATCCATGGGGATTTGAAGAGACCCAGTACTTC. Translation gives CSVEDPWGFEETQYF.